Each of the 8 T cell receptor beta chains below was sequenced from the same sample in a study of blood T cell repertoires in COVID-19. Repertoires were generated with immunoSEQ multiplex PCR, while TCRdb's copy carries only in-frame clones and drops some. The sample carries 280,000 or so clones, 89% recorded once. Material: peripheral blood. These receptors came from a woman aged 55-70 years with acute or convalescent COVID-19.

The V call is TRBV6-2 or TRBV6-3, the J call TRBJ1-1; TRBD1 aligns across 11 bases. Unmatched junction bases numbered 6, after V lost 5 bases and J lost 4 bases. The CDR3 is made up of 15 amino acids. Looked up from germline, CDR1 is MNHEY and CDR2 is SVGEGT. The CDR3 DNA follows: TGTGCCAGCAGTACCGGACAGGGGGCGGTCACTGAAGCTTTCTTT. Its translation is CASSTGQGAVTEAFF.

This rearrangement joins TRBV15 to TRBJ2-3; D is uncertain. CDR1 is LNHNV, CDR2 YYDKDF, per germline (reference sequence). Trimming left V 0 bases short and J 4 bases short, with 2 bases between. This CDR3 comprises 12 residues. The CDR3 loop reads CATSRDADTQYF. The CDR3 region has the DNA TGTGCCACCAGCAGAGACGCAGATACGCAGTATTTT.

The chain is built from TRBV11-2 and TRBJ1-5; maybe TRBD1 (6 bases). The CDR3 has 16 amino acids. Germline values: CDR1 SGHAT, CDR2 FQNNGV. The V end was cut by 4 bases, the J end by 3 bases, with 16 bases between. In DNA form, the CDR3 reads TGTGCCAGCAGCTCATTACAGGGCTCCCTCAATCAGCCCCAGCATTTT. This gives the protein CASSSLQGSLNQPQHF.

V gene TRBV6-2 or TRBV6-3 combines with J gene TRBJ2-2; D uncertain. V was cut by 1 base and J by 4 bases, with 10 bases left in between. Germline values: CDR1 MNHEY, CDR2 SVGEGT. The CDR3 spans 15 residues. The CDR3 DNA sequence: TGTGCCAGCAGTTACTTTGGTAGCTCCACCGGGGAGCTGTTTTTT. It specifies CASSYFGSSTGELFF.

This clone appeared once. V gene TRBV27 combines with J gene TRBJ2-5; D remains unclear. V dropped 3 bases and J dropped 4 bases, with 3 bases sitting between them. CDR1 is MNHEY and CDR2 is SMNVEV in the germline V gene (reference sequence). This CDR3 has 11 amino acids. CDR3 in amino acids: CASSFRETQYF. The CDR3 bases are TGTGCCAGCAGTTTTAGAGAGACCCAGTACTTC.

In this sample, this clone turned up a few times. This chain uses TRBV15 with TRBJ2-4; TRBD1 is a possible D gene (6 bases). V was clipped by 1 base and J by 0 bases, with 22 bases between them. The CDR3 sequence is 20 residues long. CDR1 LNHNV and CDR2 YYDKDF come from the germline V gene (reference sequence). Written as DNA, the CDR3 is TGTGCCACCAGCAGAGCGAACTCGGCGGACAGACCTCTAGCCAAAAACATTCAGTACTTC. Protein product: CATSRANSADRPLAKNIQYF.

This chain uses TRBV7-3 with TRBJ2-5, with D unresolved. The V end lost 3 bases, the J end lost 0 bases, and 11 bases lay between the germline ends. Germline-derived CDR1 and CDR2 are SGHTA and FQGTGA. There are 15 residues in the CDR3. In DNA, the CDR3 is TGTGCCAGCAGCTTGGCACCACGGGACCAAGAGACCCAGTACTTC. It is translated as CASSLAPRDQETQYF.

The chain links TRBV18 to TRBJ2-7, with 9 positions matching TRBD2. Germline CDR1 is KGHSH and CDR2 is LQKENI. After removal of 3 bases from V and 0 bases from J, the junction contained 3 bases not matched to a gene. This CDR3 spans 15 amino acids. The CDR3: CASSPGGRASYEQYF. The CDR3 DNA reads TGTGCCAGCTCACCGGGCGGGAGGGCCTCCTACGAGCAGTACTTC.